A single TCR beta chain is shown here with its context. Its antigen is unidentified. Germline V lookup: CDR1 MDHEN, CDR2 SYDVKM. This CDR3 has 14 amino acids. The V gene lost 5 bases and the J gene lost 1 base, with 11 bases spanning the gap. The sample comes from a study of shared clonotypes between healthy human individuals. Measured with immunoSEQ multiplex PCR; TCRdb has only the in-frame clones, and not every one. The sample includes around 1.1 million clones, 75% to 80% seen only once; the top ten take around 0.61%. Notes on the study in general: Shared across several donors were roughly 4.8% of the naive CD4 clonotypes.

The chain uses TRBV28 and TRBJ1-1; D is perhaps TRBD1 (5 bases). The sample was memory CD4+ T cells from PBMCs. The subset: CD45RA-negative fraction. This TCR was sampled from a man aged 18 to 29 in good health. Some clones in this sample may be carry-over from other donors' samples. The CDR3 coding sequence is TGTGCCAGCAGTCACAGGTGGGGGAACACTGAAGCTTTCTTT. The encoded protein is CASSHRWGNTEAFF.